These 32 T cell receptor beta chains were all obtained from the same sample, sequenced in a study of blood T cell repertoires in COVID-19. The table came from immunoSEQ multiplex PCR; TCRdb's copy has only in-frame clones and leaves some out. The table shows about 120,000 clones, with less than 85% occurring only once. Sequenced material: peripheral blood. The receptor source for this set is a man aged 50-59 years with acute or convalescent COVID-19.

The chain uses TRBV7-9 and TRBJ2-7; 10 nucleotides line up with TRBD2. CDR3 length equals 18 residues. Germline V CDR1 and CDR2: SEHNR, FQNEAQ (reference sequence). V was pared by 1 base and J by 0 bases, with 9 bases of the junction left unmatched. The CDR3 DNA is TGTGCCAGCAGCTTAGTAGGTAGCGGGAGGTTCGGCTCCTACGAGCAGTACTTC. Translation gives CASSLVGSGRFGSYEQYF.

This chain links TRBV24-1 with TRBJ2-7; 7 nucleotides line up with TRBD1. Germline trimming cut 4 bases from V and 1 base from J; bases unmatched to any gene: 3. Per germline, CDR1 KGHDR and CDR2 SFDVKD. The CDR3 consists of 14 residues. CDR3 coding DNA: TGTGCCACCAGTGAACGGGGACAGTCCTACGAGCAGTACTTC. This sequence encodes CATSERGQSYEQYF.

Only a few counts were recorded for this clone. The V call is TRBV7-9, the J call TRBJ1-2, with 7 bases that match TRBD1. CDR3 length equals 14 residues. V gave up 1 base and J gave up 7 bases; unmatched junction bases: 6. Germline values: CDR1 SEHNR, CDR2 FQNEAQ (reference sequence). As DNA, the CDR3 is TGTGCCAGCAGCTTAGGCCCCAGGGGGTTTGGCTACACCTTC. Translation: CASSLGPRGFGYTF. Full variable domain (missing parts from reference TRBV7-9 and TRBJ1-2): DTGVSQNPRHKITKRGQNVTFRCDPISEHNRLYWYRQTLGQGPEFLTYFQNEAQLEKSRLLSDRFSAERPKGSFSTLEIQRTEQGDSAMYLCASSLGPRGFGYTFGSGTRLTVV.

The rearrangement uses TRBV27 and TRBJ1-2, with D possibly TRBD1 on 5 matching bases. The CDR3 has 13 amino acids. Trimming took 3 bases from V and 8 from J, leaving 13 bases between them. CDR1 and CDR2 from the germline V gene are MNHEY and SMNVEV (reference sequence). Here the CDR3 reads CASSFGGNRGYTF. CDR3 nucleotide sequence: TGTGCCAGCAGTTTTGGGGGGAATCGGGGCTACACCTTC.

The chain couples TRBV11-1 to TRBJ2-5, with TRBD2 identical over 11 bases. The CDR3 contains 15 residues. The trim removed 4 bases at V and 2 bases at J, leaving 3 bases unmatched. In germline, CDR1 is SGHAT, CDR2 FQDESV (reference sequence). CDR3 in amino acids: CASSYSGREQETQYF. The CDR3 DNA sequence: TGTGCCAGCAGCTATAGCGGGAGGGAACAAGAGACCCAGTACTTC.

The CDR3 spells CASSPRDRGPYEQYF. DNA for the CDR3: TGTGCCAGCAGTCCCCGGGACAGGGGGCCGTACGAGCAGTACTTC. The chain has TRBV6-5 and TRBJ2-7, with 12 nucleotides matching TRBD1. After removal of 5 bases from V and 4 bases from J, the junction contained 6 bases not matched to a gene. The germline CDR1 and CDR2 sequences are MNHEY and SVGAGI. This CDR3 region has 15 residues.

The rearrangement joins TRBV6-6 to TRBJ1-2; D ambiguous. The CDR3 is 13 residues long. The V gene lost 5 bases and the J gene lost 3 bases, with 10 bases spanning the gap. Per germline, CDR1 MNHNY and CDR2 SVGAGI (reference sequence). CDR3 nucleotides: TGTGCCAGCAGTCCCCGAGCTGACTATGGCTACACCTTC. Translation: CASSPRADYGYTF.

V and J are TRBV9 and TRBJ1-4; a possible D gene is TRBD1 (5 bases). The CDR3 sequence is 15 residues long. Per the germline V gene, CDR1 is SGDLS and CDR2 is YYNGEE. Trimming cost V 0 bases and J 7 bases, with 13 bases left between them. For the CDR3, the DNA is TGTGCCAGCAGCGTAGAGGGCAGGGTCGGTGAAAAACTGTTTTTT. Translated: CASSVEGRVGEKLFF.

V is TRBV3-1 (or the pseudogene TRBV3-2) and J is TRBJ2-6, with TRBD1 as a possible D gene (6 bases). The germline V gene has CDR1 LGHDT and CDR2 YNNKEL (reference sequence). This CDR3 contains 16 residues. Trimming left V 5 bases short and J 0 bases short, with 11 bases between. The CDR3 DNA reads TGTGCCAGCAGCTTACAAGGGGGCTCTGGGGCCAACGTCCTGACTTTC. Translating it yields CASSLQGGSGANVLTF.

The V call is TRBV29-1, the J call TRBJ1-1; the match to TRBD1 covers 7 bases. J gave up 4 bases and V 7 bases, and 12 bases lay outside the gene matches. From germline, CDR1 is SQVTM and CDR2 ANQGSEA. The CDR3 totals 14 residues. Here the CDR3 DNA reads TGCAGCGCTTTAATAGGGGGCAGGGGCACTGAAGCTTTCTTT. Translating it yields CSALIGGRGTEAFF.

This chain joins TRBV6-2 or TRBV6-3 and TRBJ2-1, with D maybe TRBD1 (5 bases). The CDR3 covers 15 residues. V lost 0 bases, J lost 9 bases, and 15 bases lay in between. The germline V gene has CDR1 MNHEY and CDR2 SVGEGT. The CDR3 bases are TGTGCCAGCAGTTACTCGAGTGGGGCAGGGCTTGAGCAGTTCTTC. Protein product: CASSYSSGAGLEQFF.

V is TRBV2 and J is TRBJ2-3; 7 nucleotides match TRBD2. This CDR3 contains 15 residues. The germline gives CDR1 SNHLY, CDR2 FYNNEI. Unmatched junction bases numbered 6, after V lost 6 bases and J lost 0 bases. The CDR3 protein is CASRVLADSTDTQYF. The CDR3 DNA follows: TGTGCCAGCAGGGTTCTAGCGGACAGCACAGATACGCAGTATTTT.

This CDR3 is CASRTDPGAGELFF. In DNA, the CDR3 is TGTGCCAGCAGAACCGACCCAGGGGCCGGGGAGCTGTTTTTT. The rearrangement links TRBV14 to TRBJ2-2, with D possibly being TRBD1 (6 bases). The germline CDR1 and CDR2 sequences are SGHDN and FVKESK. The V and J ends lost 6 bases and 6 bases respectively, with 14 bases between them. The CDR3 runs to 14 residues.

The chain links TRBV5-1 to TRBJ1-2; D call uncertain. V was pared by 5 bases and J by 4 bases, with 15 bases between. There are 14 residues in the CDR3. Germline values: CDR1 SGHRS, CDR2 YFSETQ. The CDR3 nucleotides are TGCGCCAGCAGGGACGGGGATTCAAGCTATGGCTACACCTTC. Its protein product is CASRDGDSSYGYTF.

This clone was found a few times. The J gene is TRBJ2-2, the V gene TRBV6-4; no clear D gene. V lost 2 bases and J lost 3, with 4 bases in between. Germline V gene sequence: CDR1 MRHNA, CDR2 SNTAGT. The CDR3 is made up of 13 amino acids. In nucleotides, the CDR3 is TGTGCCAGCAGTGACACGGACACCGGGGAGCTGTTTTTT. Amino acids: CASSDTDTGELFF.

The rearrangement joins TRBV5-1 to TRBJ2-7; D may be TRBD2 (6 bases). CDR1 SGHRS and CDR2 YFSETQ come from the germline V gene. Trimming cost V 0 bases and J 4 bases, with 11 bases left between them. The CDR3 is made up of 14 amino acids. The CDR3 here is CASSLEGLLYEQYF. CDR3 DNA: TGCGCCAGCAGCTTGGAGGGACTCCTGTACGAGCAGTACTTC.

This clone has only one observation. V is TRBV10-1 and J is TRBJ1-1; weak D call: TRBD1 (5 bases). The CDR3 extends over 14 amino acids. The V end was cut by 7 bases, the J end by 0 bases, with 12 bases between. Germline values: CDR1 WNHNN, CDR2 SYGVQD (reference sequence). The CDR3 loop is CASTATGLNTEAFF. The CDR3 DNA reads TGCGCCAGCACCGCCACAGGCTTGAACACTGAAGCTTTCTTT.

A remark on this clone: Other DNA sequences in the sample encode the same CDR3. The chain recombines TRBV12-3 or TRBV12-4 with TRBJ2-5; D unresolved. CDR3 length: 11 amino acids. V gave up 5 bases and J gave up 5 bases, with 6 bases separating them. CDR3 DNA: TGTGCCAGCAGTCCCGGTGAGACCCAGTACTTC. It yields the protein CASSPGETQYF.

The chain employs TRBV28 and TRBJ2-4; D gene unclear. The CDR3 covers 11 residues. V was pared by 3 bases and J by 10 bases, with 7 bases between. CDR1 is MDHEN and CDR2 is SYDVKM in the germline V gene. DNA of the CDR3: TGTGCCAGCAGTTTCGACGGGATTCAGTACTTC. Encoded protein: CASSFDGIQYF.

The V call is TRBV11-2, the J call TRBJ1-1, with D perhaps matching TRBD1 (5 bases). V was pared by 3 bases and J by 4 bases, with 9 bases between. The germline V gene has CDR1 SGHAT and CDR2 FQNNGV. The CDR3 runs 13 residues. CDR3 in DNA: TGTGCCAGCAGCTTCCAGGGAGGCACTGAAGCTTTCTTT. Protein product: CASSFQGGTEAFF.

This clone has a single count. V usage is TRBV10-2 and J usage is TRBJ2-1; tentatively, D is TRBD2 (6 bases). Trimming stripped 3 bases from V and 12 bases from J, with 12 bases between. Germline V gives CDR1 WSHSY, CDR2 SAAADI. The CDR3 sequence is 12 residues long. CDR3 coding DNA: TGCGCCAGCAGTGAACCGGGGCGGGGGCAGTTCTTC. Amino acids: CASSEPGRGQFF.

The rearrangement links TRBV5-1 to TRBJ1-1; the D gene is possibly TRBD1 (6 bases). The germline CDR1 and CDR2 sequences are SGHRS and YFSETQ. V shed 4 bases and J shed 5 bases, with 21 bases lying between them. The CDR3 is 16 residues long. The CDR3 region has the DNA TGCGCCAGCAGCCGAACGGGACATTTGAGGGAAACTGAAGCTTTCTTT. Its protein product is CASSRTGHLRETEAFF.

The DNA of the CDR3 is TGTGCCAGTAGTATAGGGGGGGTTGAAGCTTTCTTT. It codes for CASSIGGVEAFF. V gene TRBV19 combines with J gene TRBJ1-1; a weak D match, TRBD1 (5 bases). The length of the CDR3 is 12 residues. V was cut by 1 base and J by 7 bases, with 7 bases left in between. CDR1 and CDR2 from the germline V gene are LNHDA and SQIVND (reference sequence).

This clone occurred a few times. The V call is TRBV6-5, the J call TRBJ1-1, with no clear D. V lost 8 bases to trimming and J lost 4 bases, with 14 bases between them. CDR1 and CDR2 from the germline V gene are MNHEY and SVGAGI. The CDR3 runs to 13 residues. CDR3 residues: CASAPGQVTEAFF. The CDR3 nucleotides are TGTGCCAGCGCCCCAGGTCAGGTCACTGAAGCTTTCTTT.

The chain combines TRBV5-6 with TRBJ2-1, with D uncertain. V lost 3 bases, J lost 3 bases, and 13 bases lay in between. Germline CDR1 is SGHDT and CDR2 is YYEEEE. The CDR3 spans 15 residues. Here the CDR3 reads CASSSLQRVYNEQFF. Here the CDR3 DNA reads TGTGCCAGCAGCTCCCTCCAGCGAGTCTACAATGAGCAGTTCTTC. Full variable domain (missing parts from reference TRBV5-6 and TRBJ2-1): DAGVTQSPTHLIKTRGQQVTLRCSPKSGHDTVSWYQQALGQGPQFIFQYYEEEERQRGNFPDRFSGHQFPNYSSELNVNALLLGDSALYLCASSSLQRVYNEQFFGPGTRLTVL.

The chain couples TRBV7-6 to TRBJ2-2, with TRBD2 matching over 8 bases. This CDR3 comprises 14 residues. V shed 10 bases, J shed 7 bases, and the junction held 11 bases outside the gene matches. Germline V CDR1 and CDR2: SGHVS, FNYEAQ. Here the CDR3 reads CAIRAGELGGELFF. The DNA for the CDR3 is TGTGCCATCCGAGCGGGAGAATTGGGCGGGGAGCTGTTTTTT.

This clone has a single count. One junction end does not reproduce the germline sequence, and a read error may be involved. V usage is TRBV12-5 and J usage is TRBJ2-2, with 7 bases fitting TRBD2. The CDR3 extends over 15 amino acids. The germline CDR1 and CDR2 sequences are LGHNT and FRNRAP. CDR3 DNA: TGTGCTAGTGTCCTCCTTGCGGGGGTACACCGGGGAGCTGTTTTT. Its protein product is CASVLLAGVHRGAVF.

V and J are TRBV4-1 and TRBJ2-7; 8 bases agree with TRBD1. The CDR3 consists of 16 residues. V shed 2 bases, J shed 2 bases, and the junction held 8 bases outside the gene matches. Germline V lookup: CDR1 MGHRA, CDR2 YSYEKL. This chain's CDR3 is CASSQSGQGPPYEQYF. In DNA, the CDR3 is TGCGCCAGCAGCCAATCCGGACAGGGTCCTCCCTACGAGCAGTACTTC.

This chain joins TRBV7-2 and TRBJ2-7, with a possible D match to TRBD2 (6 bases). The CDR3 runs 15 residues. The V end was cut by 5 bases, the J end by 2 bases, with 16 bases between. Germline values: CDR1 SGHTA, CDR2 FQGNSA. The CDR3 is CASSRRLGAAYEQYF. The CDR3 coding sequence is TGTGCCAGCAGCCGGCGACTAGGAGCAGCCTACGAGCAGTACTTC.

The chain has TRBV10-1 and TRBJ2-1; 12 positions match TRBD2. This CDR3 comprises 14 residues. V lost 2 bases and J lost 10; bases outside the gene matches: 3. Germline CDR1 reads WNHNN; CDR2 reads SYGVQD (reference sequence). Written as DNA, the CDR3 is TGCGCCAGCAGTGAGGGACTAGCGGGGTACGAGCAGTTCTTC. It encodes CASSEGLAGYEQFF.

Here the CDR3 reads CASSGGGSSYEQYF. CDR3 in DNA: TGCGCCAGCAGCGGCGGGGGAAGCTCCTACGAGCAGTACTTC. The rearrangement uses TRBV5-1 and TRBJ2-7; 7 bases match TRBD2. Trimming took 4 bases from V and 0 from J; bases not matched to a gene: 4. Germline assignment: CDR1 SGHRS and CDR2 YFSETQ. The CDR3 has 14 residues.

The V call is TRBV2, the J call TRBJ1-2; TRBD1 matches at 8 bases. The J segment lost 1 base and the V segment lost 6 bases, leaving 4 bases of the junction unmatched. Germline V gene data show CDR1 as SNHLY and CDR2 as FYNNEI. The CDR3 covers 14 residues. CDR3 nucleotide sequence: TGTGCCAGCAGGGAGACAGGGGATAACTATGGCTACACCTTC. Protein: CASRETGDNYGYTF.